This TCR beta chain was recorded in a study of blood T cell repertoires in COVID-19. This clone has only one observation. The table came from immunoSEQ multiplex PCR; TCRdb's copy has only in-frame clones and leaves some out. This table holds under 300,000 clones, about four fifths found once. This CDR3 spans 12 amino acids. Germline CDR1 is KGHSH and CDR2 is LQKENI. Trimming stripped 2 bases from V and 7 bases from J, with 6 bases between. The specimen sequenced was peripheral blood. The genes are TRBV18 and TRBJ1-5; D ambiguous. The origin of this receptor is an elderly woman with acute or convalescent COVID-19. CDR3 region: CASSPSGQPQHF. DNA of the CDR3: TGTGCCAGCTCACCATCGGGGCAGCCCCAGCATTTT.